The TCR beta chain described here comes from a study of T cell responses to AZD1222 COVID-19 vaccine. The assay was immunoSEQ multiplex PCR, and TCRdb's table has in-frame clones only and misses some. Here the sample spans roughly 100,000 clones, 90% to 95% being singletons. The CDR3 is made up of 13 amino acids. The ends were cut back, 6 bases at V and 3 bases at J, with 14 bases in the middle. Per the germline V gene, CDR1 is SQVTM and CDR2 is ANQGSEA. As to this clone: Its antigen is not known.

Study results and caveats: Clonal diversity was possibly underestimated, and white British individuals and females predominated among donors. CD4 TCRs covered the whole spike, strongest at regions 160-218 and 743-854.

The gene calls are TRBV29-1 and TRBJ1-1, with D possibly TRBD1 on 5 matching bases. Sequences were derived from peripheral blood, sampled on day 0 of AZD1222 vaccination. This sequence was found in an adult in good health. The CDR3 region is CSVALGGDTEAFF. CDR3 in DNA: TGCAGCGTCGCCCTGGGGGGGGACACTGAAGCTTTCTTT.